Below, 14 T cell receptor beta chains from the same sample are listed, as sequenced in a study of blood T cell repertoires in COVID-19. The repertoire was sequenced with immunoSEQ multiplex PCR; TCRdb's copy has only in-frame clones and lacks some. The sample shows 45,000 or so clones, 86% of them seen only once. The sample was peripheral blood. The receptors were sampled from a man aged 40-50 years with active COVID-19.

This clone was seen once. V usage is TRBV28 and J usage is TRBJ2-5; D is possibly TRBD1 (6 bases). The CDR3 spans 15 residues. CDR1 and CDR2 from the germline V gene are MDHEN and SYDVKM. V was pared by 6 bases and J by 1 base, with 15 bases between. CDR3 DNA sequence: TGTGCCAGCAGCCCTGGACAGATAGTCCAAGAGACCCAGTACTTC. Protein sequence: CASSPGQIVQETQYF.

The chain recombines TRBV10-3 with TRBJ2-1, with 9 bases lining up with TRBD2. The length of the CDR3 is 14 residues. Germline loops: CDR1 ENHRY, CDR2 SYGVKD. Unmatched junction bases numbered 0, after V lost 3 bases and J lost 3 bases. The CDR3 nucleotides are TGTGCCATCAGTGAACTAGCGGGCTACAATGAGCAGTTCTTC. Translating gives CAISELAGYNEQFF.

CDR3 residues: CASSSGRLTEAFF. As DNA, the CDR3 is TGTGCCAGCAGTAGCGGACGGCTCACTGAAGCTTTCTTT. The chain has TRBV6-5 and TRBJ1-1; D uncertain. The CDR3 extends over 13 amino acids. V was cut by 5 bases and J by 4 bases, with 11 bases left in between. Per the germline V gene, CDR1 is MNHEY and CDR2 is SVGAGI.

This clone was seen a single time. The chain carries TRBV5-4 and TRBJ2-3, with 7 bases identical to TRBD1. This CDR3 has 16 residues. Germline V gene sequence: CDR1 SGHNT, CDR2 YYREEE (reference sequence). V gave up 3 bases and J gave up 4 bases; unmatched junction bases: 11. The CDR3: CASSYSQGQGADTQYF. CDR3 nucleotide sequence: TGTGCCAGCAGCTACTCCCAGGGGCAGGGGGCAGATACGCAGTATTTT.

The V and J genes are TRBV28 and TRBJ2-7, with TRBD1 identical over 7 bases. CDR1 is MDHEN and CDR2 is SYDVKM in the germline V gene. The CDR3 is 13 residues long. Trimming cost V 7 bases and J 0 bases; bases outside gene matches: 3. The CDR3 protein is CASIRQGSYEQYF. In nucleotides, the CDR3 is TGTGCCAGCATCAGACAGGGCTCCTACGAGCAGTACTTC. The full variable domain, in which reference TRBV28 and TRBJ2-7 provide the parts outside the CDR3, is DVKVTQSSRYLVKRTGEKVFLECVQDMDHENMFWYRQDPGLGLRLIYFSYDVKMKEKGDIPEGYSVSREKKERFSLILESASTNQTSMYLCASIRQGSYEQYFGPGTRLTVT.

This rearrangement joins TRBV15 to TRBJ1-1; tentatively, D is TRBD1 (5 bases). Germline CDR1 LNHNV, CDR2 YYDKDF (reference sequence). V lost 4 bases, J lost 0 bases, and 21 bases lay in between. This CDR3 comprises 18 residues. The CDR3 region is CATSIPKSGGSMNTEAFF. The CDR3 DNA reads as TGTGCCACCAGCATCCCTAAAAGTGGGGGGTCTATGAACACTGAAGCTTTCTTT.

The chain joins TRBV28 to TRBJ1-3; no definite D call. Germline-derived CDR1 and CDR2 are MDHEN and SYDVKM. The CDR3 runs 17 residues. V lost 4 bases to trimming and J lost 4 bases, with 20 bases between them. CDR3 loop: CASSSYRGDRSGNTIYF. As DNA, the CDR3 is TGTGCCAGCAGTTCTTACCGGGGAGATCGCTCCGGAAACACCATATATTTT.

The chain couples TRBV19 to TRBJ2-1, with a weak D call TRBD2 (6 bases). This CDR3 has 14 amino acids. V lost 5 bases and J lost 5, with 13 bases in between. The V gene's germline CDR1 is LNHDA and CDR2 SQIVND (reference sequence). Here the CDR3 reads CASSLLAAHNEQFF. The CDR3 nucleotides read TGTGCCAGTAGTTTGTTAGCGGCCCACAATGAGCAGTTCTTC.

The chain recombines TRBV7-3 with TRBJ2-5; TRBD2 agrees at 8 bases. CDR3 size: 14 residues. J lost 5 bases, V lost 4 bases, and 6 bases had no gene match. Germline V gene lookup returns CDR1 SGHTA and CDR2 FQGTGA. The CDR3 sequence: CASSSGRAGETQYF. CDR3 nucleotides: TGTGCCAGCAGCTCCGGGAGGGCCGGGGAGACCCAGTACTTC.

The genes are TRBV18 and TRBJ2-7; TRBD1 might be the D (7 bases). This CDR3 is 14 amino acids long. Germline V gene sequence: CDR1 KGHSH, CDR2 LQKENI. Trimming left V 3 bases short and J 7 bases short, with 16 bases between. This CDR3 reads CASSPLSQGGEQYF. The CDR3 DNA is TGTGCCAGCTCACCTCTCAGCCAGGGGGGTGAGCAGTACTTC.

This sequence joins TRBV3-1 (or the pseudogene TRBV3-2) and TRBJ1-1, with 7 positions matching TRBD1. The germline CDR1 and CDR2 sequences are LGHDT and YNNKEL (reference sequence). After removal of 0 bases from V and 12 bases from J, the junction contained 19 bases not matched to a gene. CDR3 size: 17 residues. The CDR3 sequence is CASSQDRTGTALVKPFF. DNA of the CDR3: TGTGCCAGCAGCCAAGATCGGACCGGGACAGCCCTGGTGAAGCCTTTCTTT.

This chain connects TRBV27 to TRBJ2-5; no reliable D call. Between the trimmed V and J ends, which lost 8 bases and 0 bases, there was a span of 16 bases. The CDR3 sequence is 15 residues long. Germline V gene sequence: CDR1 MNHEY, CDR2 SMNVEV (reference sequence). The DNA for the CDR3 is TGTGCCAGCCGTAAGGTAGCTACGTACCAAGAGACCCAGTACTTC. This codes for CASRKVATYQETQYF.

The chain uses TRBV2 and TRBJ2-3, with D unresolved. The V and J ends lost 5 bases and 3 bases respectively, with 3 bases between them. Germline V gives CDR1 SNHLY, CDR2 FYNNEI. CDR3 length equals 11 residues. The CDR3 is CASSQTDTQYF. Here the CDR3 DNA reads TGTGCCAGCAGTCAAACAGATACGCAGTATTTT. Supplemented by reference TRBV2 and TRBJ2-3, the full variable domain reads EPEVTQTPSHQVTQMGQEVILRCVPISNHLYFYWYRQILGQKVEFLVSFYNNEISEKSEIFDDQFSVERPDGSNFTLKIRSTKLEDSAMYFCASSQTDTQYFGPGTRLTVL.

The rearrangement joins TRBV30 to TRBJ2-2; D gene unclear. Germline assignment: CDR1 GTSNPN and CDR2 SVGIG (reference sequence). Trimming shortened V by 2 bases and J by 1 base, and 5 bases separated the two germline ends. The CDR3 extends over 13 amino acids. CDR3 residues: CAWSRQNTGELFF. The CDR3 nucleotides read TGTGCCTGGAGTAGACAGAACACCGGGGAGCTGTTTTTT.